The present TCR beta chain was sequenced within a study of a mutant IDH1 vaccine in newly diagnosed glioma. Time point here: week 35, safety follow-up. Vaccinated patients received 300 ug of mutant IDH1 20-mer peptide per dose, with topical imiquimod. Clones were sequenced by immunoSEQ multiplex PCR, and TCRdb holds only the in-frame ones, with some missing. This table has 35,000 to 45,000 clones, 75% to 85% appearing once. On this clone itself: The target antigen is unknown.

This CDR3 comprises 15 residues. Looked up from germline, CDR1 is SGHTA and CDR2 is FQGNSA. Trimming took 4 bases from V and 3 from J; bases not matched to a gene: 5. The rearrangement uses TRBV7-2 and TRBJ2-1; 8 bases are a match to TRBD1. The material was PBMCs, obtained from a glioma patient whose treatment included an IDH1 peptide vaccine. The receptor comes from a woman in her 50s with glioma. The CDR3 DNA reads as TGTGCCAGCAGCTCGGACAGGGCCCTCTACAATGAGCAGTTCTTC. Its translation: CASSSDRALYNEQFF.